This TCR beta chain was recovered during a study of breast tumors, draining lymph nodes, adjacent tissues. Germline-derived CDR1 and CDR2 are SGDLS and YYNGEE. CDR3 length equals 15 residues. Losses at the gene ends were 0 bases for V and 2 bases for J; bases not matched to a gene: 5. TCRdb ran MiXCR on the multiplex PCR reads and lists one entry per CDR3 protein. The sample holds some 170,000 distinct CDR3 sequences, approximately 33% seen once. There are many counts of this clonotype. Its antigen is still unknown. Notes on the study in general: Most tumor T cells seemingly derive from lymph node, then expand in tumor. Tumor TCR diversity was below lymph nodes but above nontumor tissue.

Breast cancer patients provided tissue from their axillary draining lymph nodes. This chain links TRBV9 with TRBJ2-7, with TRBD2 identical over 7 bases. This TCR came from a female donor with breast cancer. Some clones in this sample may be carry-over from other donors' samples. Sequenced sample: axillary lymph node tissue. The CDR3 spells CASSVGLAATYEQYF. In DNA form, the CDR3 reads TGTGCCAGCAGCGTAGGCCTAGCGGCAACCTACGAGCAGTACTTC.